This TCR beta chain was sequenced during a study of OX40 agonist ivuxolimab in advanced cancers. Study observations and caveats: On average, CD8+ T cells had more expanded clones than CD4+. Antigen specificity remained undetermined for the expanded peripheral T cells.

From germline, CDR1 is SGHVS and CDR2 FQNEAQ. V dropped 1 base and J dropped 5 bases, with 20 bases sitting between them. The CDR3 runs 17 residues. A note on this clone: Its antigen is still unknown.

The method was immunoSEQ multiplex PCR; TCRdb's version includes in-frame clones alone and lacks a portion of them. The repertoire holds 35,000 to 40,000 clones, with roughly 90% as singletons. The cohort excluded patients with autoimmune disease history or systemic immunosuppression. J is TRBJ2-5 and V is TRBV7-8; D may be TRBD1 (6 bases). Sequences were derived from CD4+ or CD8+ T cells sorted from blood, sampled in a trial of the OX40 agonist ivuxolimab. This receptor was identified in an adult with an advanced solid tumor such as melanoma, head and neck, liver or kidney cancer. This chain's CDR3 is CASSLGRYQGRGETQYF. The CDR3 coding sequence is TGTGCCAGCAGCTTAGGGAGATACCAGGGCAGGGGTGAGACCCAGTACTTC.